A selection of T cell receptor beta chains follows, all from one sample in a study of cytomegalovirus exposure and HLA in healthy donors. Here immunoSEQ multiplex PCR was the method, and the copy in TCRdb shows in-frame clones only, minus some. The profile shows around 350,000 clones, 80% to 90% of them singletons. The sequenced material came from PBMCs. These receptors were collected from a woman aged 18-35 years in good health and CMV-seronegative. The CDR3 runs from the conserved cysteine through the conserved F or W. A D gene is named only where the DNA matches it firmly. Size values are once, few and many counts, or a class for expanded clones, and some rows have none.

J,V,size,D,CDR3,DNA
TRBJ2-7,TRBV30,few,-,CAWSGQSYEQYF,TGTGCCTGGAGCGGTCAAAGCTACGAGCAGTACTTC
TRBJ2-1,TRBV6-6,-,TRBD2,CASNLLAGPSYEQFF,TGTGCCAGCAACCTGCTAGCGGGACCCTCCTATGAGCAGTTCTTC
TRBJ1-5,TRBV13,-,TRBD1,CASSRDRVQPQHF,TGTGCCAGCAGCCGGGACAGGGTCCAGCCCCAGCATTTT
TRBJ2-7,TRBV7-9,-,TRBD1,CASTWDRGRQYF,TGTGCCAGCACCTGGGACAGGGGAAGGCAGTACTTC
TRBJ2-1,TRBV11-2,-,-,CASSLGTTRYNEQFF,TGTGCCAGCAGCTTAGGGACTACCCGCTACAATGAGCAGTTCTTC
TRBJ1-5,TRBV27,-,TRBD1,CASRRTGPYQPQHF,TGTGCCAGCAGAAGGACAGGGCCTTATCAGCCCCAGCATTTT
TRBJ2-7,TRBV11-2,few,TRBD2,CASSLVAGEVYEQYF,TGTGCCAGCAGCTTAGTAGCGGGAGAAGTCTACGAGCAGTACTTC
TRBJ2-5,TRBV11-2,-,TRBD2,CASSMGSGGRGETQYF,TGTGCCAGCAGTATGGGAAGCGGGGGGAGGGGTGAGACCCAGTACTTC
TRBJ2-3,TRBV6-6,-,TRBD1,CASSYSRDRSTDTQYF,TGTGCCAGCAGTTACTCCAGGGACAGAAGCACAGATACGCAGTATTTT
TRBJ2-7,TRBV7-2,-,-,CASSFLTDSSYEQYF,TGTGCCAGCAGCTTCCTAACAGACAGCTCCTACGAGCAGTACTTC
TRBJ2-2,TRBV28,-,TRBD1,CASSSLGTGGIGELFF,TGTGCCAGCAGTTCACTCGGGACAGGGGGTATCGGGGAGCTGTTTTTT
TRBJ1-2,TRBV7-8,-,-,CASSFRYSQGYTF,TGTGCCAGCAGCTTCCGTTACTCGCAAGGCTACACCTTC
TRBJ2-2,TRBV5-6,-,-,CASSSDRNTGELFF,TGTGCCAGCAGCTCCGACAGGAACACCGGGGAGCTGTTTTTT
TRBJ2-7,TRBV7-9,-,-,CASSRTAGDSYEQYF,TGTGCCAGCAGTCGTACGGCAGGGGATAGTTACGAGCAGTACTTC
TRBJ1-5,TRBV4-1,-,-,CASSQDTGLPQHF,TGCGCCAGCAGCCAAGACACAGGGCTGCCCCAGCATTTT
TRBJ2-7,TRBV29-1,-,TRBD2,CSVGTTEPYEQYF,TGCAGCGTCGGGACTACCGAACCCTACGAGCAGTACTTC
TRBJ1-2,TRBV30,-,-,CAWSAHEEVSVYGYTF,TGTGCCTGGAGTGCCCACGAGGAGGTTTCGGTATATGGCTACACCTTC
TRBJ1-4,TRBV4-1,-,-,CASSQDGAATNEKLFF,TGCGCCAGCAGCCAAGATGGAGCCGCAACTAATGAAAAACTGTTTTTT
TRBJ2-7,TRBV6-6,-,-,CASTTGPGFEQYF,TGTGCCAGCACCACCGGGCCGGGGTTCGAGCAGTACTTC
TRBJ1-2,TRBV27,-,-,CASSFRLRGLANYGYTF,TGTGCCAGCAGTTTCCGTCTAAGGGGTCTAGCTAACTATGGCTACACCTTC